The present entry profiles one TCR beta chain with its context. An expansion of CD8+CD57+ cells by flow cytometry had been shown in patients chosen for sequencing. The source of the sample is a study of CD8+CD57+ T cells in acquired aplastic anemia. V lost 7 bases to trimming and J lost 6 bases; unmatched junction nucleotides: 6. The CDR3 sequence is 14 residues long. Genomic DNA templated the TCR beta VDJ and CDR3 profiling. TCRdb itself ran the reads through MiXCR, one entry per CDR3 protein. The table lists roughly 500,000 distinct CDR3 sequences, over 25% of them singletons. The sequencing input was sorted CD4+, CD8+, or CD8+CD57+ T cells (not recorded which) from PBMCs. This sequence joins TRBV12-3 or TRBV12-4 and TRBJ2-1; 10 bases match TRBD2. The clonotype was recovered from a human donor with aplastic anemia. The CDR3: CASTPSGRGNEQFF. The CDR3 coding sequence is TGTGCCAGCACCCCTAGCGGGAGAGGCAATGAGCAGTTCTTC.